This passage covers 4 T cell receptor beta chains from one sample sequenced in a study of OX40 agonist ivuxolimab in advanced cancers. The method was immunoSEQ multiplex PCR; TCRdb's version includes in-frame clones alone and lacks a portion of them. The sample consists of tens of thousands of clones, about 80% of them appearing once. Sequencing used CD4+ or CD8+ T cells sorted from blood, obtained in a trial of the OX40 agonist ivuxolimab. Every receptor here comes from an adult with an advanced solid tumor such as melanoma, head and neck, liver or kidney cancer.

This clone is deemed medium-sized. The V gene is TRBV5-4, the J gene TRBJ2-7; no reliable D call. Germline V gives CDR1 SGHNT, CDR2 YYREEE (reference sequence). The CDR3 runs to 14 residues. The V gene lost 4 bases and the J gene lost 0 bases, with 11 bases spanning the gap. CDR3 coding DNA: TGTGCCAGCAGCCCCCTTGCCGGCTCCTACGAGCAGTACTTC. Translating it yields CASSPLAGSYEQYF.

The V gene is TRBV10-1, the J gene TRBJ2-7; D is unresolved. Trimming left V 3 bases short and J 7 bases short, with 7 bases between. Germline values: CDR1 WNHNN, CDR2 SYGVQD (reference sequence). The CDR3 has 11 amino acids. CDR3 nucleotides: TGCGCCAGCAGTGACGGGCAGGAGCAGTACTTC. Its protein product is CASSDGQEQYF.

The rearrangement links TRBV7-2 to TRBJ1-3; the D gene is possibly TRBD1 (5 bases). Germline V lookup: CDR1 SGHTA, CDR2 FQGNSA. CDR3 length: 16 residues. With 0 bases removed from V and 1 base from J, the gap between germline ends came to 10 bases. This CDR3 reads CASSLAGGFSGNTIYF. CDR3 bases: TGTGCCAGCAGCTTAGCGGGGGGATTTTCTGGAAACACCATATATTTT. The full variable domain, in which reference TRBV7-2 and TRBJ1-3 provide the parts outside the CDR3, is GAGVSQSPSNKVTEKGKDVELRCDPISGHTALYWYRQSLGQGLEFLIYFQGNSAPDKSGLPSDRFSAERTGGSVSTLTIQRTQQEDSAVYLCASSLAGGFSGNTIYFGEGSWLTVV.

V usage is TRBV28 and J usage is TRBJ2-7; 8 bases are shared with TRBD2. The V gene end was trimmed by 9 bases and the J gene end by 3 bases; junction bases not matched to a gene: 1. Germline values: CDR1 MDHEN, CDR2 SYDVKM. The CDR3 sequence is 11 residues long. The CDR3 loop reads CASGTSYEQYF. CDR3 DNA: TGTGCCAGTGGGACTAGCTACGAGCAGTACTTC.